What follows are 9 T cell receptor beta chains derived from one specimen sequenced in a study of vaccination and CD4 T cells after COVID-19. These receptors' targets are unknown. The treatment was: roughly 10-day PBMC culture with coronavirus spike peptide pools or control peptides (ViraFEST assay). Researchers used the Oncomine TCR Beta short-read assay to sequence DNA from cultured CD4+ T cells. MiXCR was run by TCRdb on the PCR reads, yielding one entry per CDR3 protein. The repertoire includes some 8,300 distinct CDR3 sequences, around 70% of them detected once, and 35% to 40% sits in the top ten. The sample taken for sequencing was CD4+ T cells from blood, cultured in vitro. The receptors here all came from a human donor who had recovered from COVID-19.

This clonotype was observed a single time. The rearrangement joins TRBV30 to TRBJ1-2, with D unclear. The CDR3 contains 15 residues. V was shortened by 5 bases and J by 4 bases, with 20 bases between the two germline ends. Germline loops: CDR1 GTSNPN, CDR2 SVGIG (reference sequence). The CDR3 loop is CAWEGPFLRGYGYTF. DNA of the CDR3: TGTGCCTGGGAGGGCCCTTTCCTCCGAGGCTATGGCTACACCTTC.

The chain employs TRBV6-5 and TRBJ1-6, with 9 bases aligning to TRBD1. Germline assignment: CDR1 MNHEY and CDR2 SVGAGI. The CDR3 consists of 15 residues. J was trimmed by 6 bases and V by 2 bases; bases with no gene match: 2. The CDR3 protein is CASSYGTGLNSPLHF. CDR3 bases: TGTGCCAGCAGTTACGGGACAGGGCTTAATTCACCCCTCCACTTT.

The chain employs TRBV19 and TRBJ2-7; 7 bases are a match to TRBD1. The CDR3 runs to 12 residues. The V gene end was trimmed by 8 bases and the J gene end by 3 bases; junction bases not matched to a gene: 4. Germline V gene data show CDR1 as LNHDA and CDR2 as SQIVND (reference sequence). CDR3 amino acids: CASGNRGYEQYF. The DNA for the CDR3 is TGTGCCAGTGGGAACAGGGGCTACGAGCAGTACTTC.

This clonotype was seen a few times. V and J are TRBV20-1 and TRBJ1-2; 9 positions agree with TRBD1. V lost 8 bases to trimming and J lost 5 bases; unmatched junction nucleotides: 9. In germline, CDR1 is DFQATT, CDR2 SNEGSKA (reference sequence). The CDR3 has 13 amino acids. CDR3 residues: CSPRTGGRYGYTF. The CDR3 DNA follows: TGCAGTCCACGAACAGGGGGCCGGTATGGCTACACCTTC.

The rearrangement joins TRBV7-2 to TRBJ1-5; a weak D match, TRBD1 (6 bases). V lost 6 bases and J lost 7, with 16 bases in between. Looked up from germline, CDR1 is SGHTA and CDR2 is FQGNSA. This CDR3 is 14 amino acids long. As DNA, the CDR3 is TGTGCCAGCAGACGACAGGTCACGGGGCAGCCCCAGCATTTT. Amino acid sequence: CASRRQVTGQPQHF.

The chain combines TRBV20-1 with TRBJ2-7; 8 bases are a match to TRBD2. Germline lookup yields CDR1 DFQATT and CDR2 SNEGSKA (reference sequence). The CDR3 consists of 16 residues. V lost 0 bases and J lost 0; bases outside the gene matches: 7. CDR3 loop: CSARDSSGGFSYEQYF. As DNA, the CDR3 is TGCAGTGCTAGAGATTCAAGCGGGGGTTTCTCCTACGAGCAGTACTTC.

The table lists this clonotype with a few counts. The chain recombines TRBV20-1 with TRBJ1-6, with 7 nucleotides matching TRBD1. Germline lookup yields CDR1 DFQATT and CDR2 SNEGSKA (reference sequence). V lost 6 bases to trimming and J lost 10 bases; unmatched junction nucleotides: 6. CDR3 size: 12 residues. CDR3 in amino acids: CSAQGGNSPLHF. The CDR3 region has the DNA TGCAGTGCCCAGGGGGGGAACTCACCCCTCCACTTT.

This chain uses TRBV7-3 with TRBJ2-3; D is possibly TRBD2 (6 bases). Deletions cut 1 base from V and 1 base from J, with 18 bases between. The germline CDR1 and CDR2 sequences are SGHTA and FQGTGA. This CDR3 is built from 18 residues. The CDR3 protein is CASSLKGLLYGGTDTQYF. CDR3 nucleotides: TGTGCCAGCAGCTTAAAGGGACTGCTTTATGGAGGCACAGATACGCAGTATTTT.

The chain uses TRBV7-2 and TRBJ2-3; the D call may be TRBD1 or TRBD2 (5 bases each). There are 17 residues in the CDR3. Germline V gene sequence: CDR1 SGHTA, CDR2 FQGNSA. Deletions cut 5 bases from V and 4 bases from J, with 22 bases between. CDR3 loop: CASSPFPRGRQSDTQYF. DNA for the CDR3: TGTGCCAGCAGCCCATTCCCGAGGGGCAGACAATCAGATACGCAGTATTTT.